This TCR beta chain was observed in a study of blood T cell repertoires in COVID-19. The CDR3 totals 13 residues. Germline CDR1 reads ENHRY; CDR2 reads SYGVKD. The V end was cut by 7 bases, the J end by 2 bases, with 11 bases between. A Seattle source enrolled patients during active infection and followed them longitudinally. Produced via immunoSEQ multiplex PCR; TCRdb's table is partial and in-frame only. The sample consists of over 70,000 clones, 83% of them appearing once. The source of this sequence is a man aged 25-45 years with COVID-19, enrolled during active disease. The rearrangement links TRBV10-3 to TRBJ1-2, with D uncertain. The sequencing input was peripheral blood. The CDR3 DNA is TGTGCCATCACCCAGGATCTGAACTATGGCTACACCTTC. It translates to CAITQDLNYGYTF.